Listed below are T cell receptor beta chains from one sample, sequenced in a study of blood T cells in healthy people across ages. From the 5' RACE reads, TCRdb called clonotypes with MiXCR, one entry per CDR3 protein. The table has about 1,400,000 distinct CDR3 sequences, 42% seen once. The sample was blood. These receptors were obtained from a woman aged 18-29 years in good health. Both conserved end residues are part of each CDR3. The D gene is left open where the match is weak. Size is omitted from some rows. Given values are once, few, many or a class for expanded clones.

abundance: once; j_gene: TRBJ1-1; v_gene: TRBV29-1; d_gene: .; CDR3nt: TGCAGCGTTGTCCAGGGTGGTCGGCGGATGAACACTGAAGCTTTCTTT; CDR3aa: CSVVQGGRRMNTEAFF
abundance: .; j_gene: TRBJ2-4; v_gene: TRBV5-4; d_gene: .; CDR3nt: TGTGCCAGCAGCTTGGCCGAGGGAAAGGTAGCCAAAAACATTCAGTACTTC; CDR3aa: CASSLAEGKVAKNIQYF
abundance: few; j_gene: TRBJ2-5; v_gene: TRBV7-3; d_gene: .; CDR3nt: TGTGCCAGCAGCTTAACAGGGTGGGAGACCCAGTACTTC; CDR3aa: CASSLTGWETQYF
abundance: few; j_gene: TRBJ1-6; v_gene: TRBV12-3/TRBV12-4; d_gene: TRBD1; CDR3nt: TGTGCCAGCACCCCCGGACAGGGGGCTAATTCACCCCTCCACTTT; CDR3aa: CASTPGQGANSPLHF
abundance: .; j_gene: TRBJ2-7; v_gene: TRBV18; d_gene: .; CDR3nt: TGTGCCAGCTCACCAAGGACCCGGAGCTCCTACGAGCAGTACTTC; CDR3aa: CASSPRTRSSYEQYF
abundance: few; j_gene: TRBJ2-3; v_gene: TRBV20-1; d_gene: .; CDR3nt: TGCAGTGCTAGGGGGAATAGCCCTCCATCACAGTATTTT; CDR3aa: CSARGNSPPSQYF
abundance: once; j_gene: TRBJ2-1; v_gene: TRBV5-1; d_gene: TRBD1; CDR3nt: TGCGCCAGCAGCTCGGACAGGGTGAATGAGCAGTTCTTC; CDR3aa: CASSSDRVNEQFF
abundance: .; j_gene: TRBJ2-3; v_gene: TRBV28; d_gene: .; CDR3nt: TGTGCCAGCAGCCTAGGCCGGGGGTTGGAGACAGATACGCAGTATTTT; CDR3aa: CASSLGRGLETDTQYF
abundance: .; j_gene: TRBJ2-3; v_gene: TRBV5-1; d_gene: .; CDR3nt: TGCGCCAGCAGCTTGACACGCGGTGACGGGATTACAGATACGCAGTATTTT; CDR3aa: CASSLTRGDGITDTQYF
abundance: once; j_gene: TRBJ2-7; v_gene: TRBV27; d_gene: TRBD2; CDR3nt: TGTGCCAGCAGTTCGCGGGGGATAATCTCCTACGAGCAGTACTTC; CDR3aa: CASSSRGIISYEQYF
abundance: .; j_gene: TRBJ1-5; v_gene: TRBV19; d_gene: .; CDR3nt: TGTGCCAGTAGTAACGGGGGTACGCAGCCCCAGCATTTT; CDR3aa: CASSNGGTQPQHF
abundance: few; j_gene: TRBJ2-7; v_gene: TRBV6-1; d_gene: TRBD1; CDR3nt: TGTGCCAGCACCCCGGGACAGAACTACGAGCAGTACTTC; CDR3aa: CASTPGQNYEQYF
abundance: .; j_gene: TRBJ2-1; v_gene: TRBV7-2; d_gene: .; CDR3nt: TGTGCCAGCAGCCCCGTGAATGCAGGAGGCGCTGAGCAGTTCTTC; CDR3aa: CASSPVNAGGAEQFF
abundance: .; j_gene: TRBJ1-5; v_gene: TRBV20-1; d_gene: .; CDR3nt: TGCAGTGCTAGTTTAGGAGGCAATCAGCCCCAGCATTTT; CDR3aa: CSASLGGNQPQHF
abundance: .; j_gene: TRBJ2-1; v_gene: TRBV12-3/TRBV12-4; d_gene: .; CDR3nt: TGTGCCAGCAGTTTAGGGGGAATAGGGTACGAGCAGTTCTTC; CDR3aa: CASSLGGIGYEQFF
abundance: .; j_gene: TRBJ2-5; v_gene: TRBV10-1; d_gene: TRBD2; CDR3nt: TGCGCCAGCAGTACTAGCGGGGGGCTCTACAATGAGCAGTACTTC; CDR3aa: CASSTSGGLYNEQYF
abundance: .; j_gene: TRBJ1-4; v_gene: TRBV27; d_gene: .; CDR3nt: TGTGCCAGCAGTGTGCAGTGGACTAATGAAAAACTGGTTTTT; CDR3aa: CASSVQWTNEKLVF
abundance: .; j_gene: TRBJ1-6; v_gene: TRBV28; d_gene: .; CDR3nt: TGTGCCAGCAGGGCGAGGCCACCCCTCCACTTT; CDR3aa: CASRARPPLHF
abundance: few; j_gene: TRBJ2-1; v_gene: TRBV20-1; d_gene: TRBD1; CDR3nt: TGCAGTGCTAGGGAACAGGGGGCGATTCACAATGAGCAGTTCTTC; CDR3aa: CSAREQGAIHNEQFF
abundance: many; j_gene: TRBJ2-7; v_gene: TRBV29-1; d_gene: TRBD1; CDR3nt: TGCAGCGTTGAAGGGGACAGGGAAGTCTACGAGCAGTACTTC; CDR3aa: CSVEGDREVYEQYF
abundance: .; j_gene: TRBJ1-2; v_gene: TRBV10-3; d_gene: .; CDR3nt: TGTGCCATCAGTGAGCTTGTACAGGCCTATGGCTACACCTTC; CDR3aa: CAISELVQAYGYTF
abundance: few; j_gene: TRBJ2-2; v_gene: TRBV3-1; d_gene: .; CDR3nt: TGTGCCAGCAGAGAGGAGCACACCGGGGAGCTGTTTTTT; CDR3aa: CASREEHTGELFF
abundance: .; j_gene: TRBJ2-3; v_gene: TRBV27; d_gene: .; CDR3nt: TGTGCTACGGCGGTAGGCACAGATACGCAGTATTTT; CDR3aa: CATAVGTDTQYF
abundance: .; j_gene: TRBJ1-2; v_gene: TRBV15; d_gene: TRBD1; CDR3nt: TGTGCCACCAGCAGAGGGACAGGGAGCTATGGCTACACCTTC; CDR3aa: CATSRGTGSYGYTF
abundance: .; j_gene: TRBJ2-5; v_gene: TRBV20-1; d_gene: .; CDR3nt: TGCAGTGCTCCAGAGTTATTGGGCGAGACCCAGTACTTC; CDR3aa: CSAPELLGETQYF
abundance: few; j_gene: TRBJ2-5; v_gene: TRBV12-3/TRBV12-4; d_gene: TRBD1; CDR3nt: TGTGCCAGCAGTTTATTGGGGACAGGGGACCAAGAGACCCAGTACTTC; CDR3aa: CASSLLGTGDQETQYF
abundance: .; j_gene: TRBJ2-1; v_gene: TRBV9; d_gene: TRBD1; CDR3nt: TGTGCCAGCAGCGAACTCGGGACAGTCGACAATGAGCAGTTCTTC; CDR3aa: CASSELGTVDNEQFF
abundance: few; j_gene: TRBJ2-1; v_gene: TRBV6-5; d_gene: TRBD1; CDR3nt: TGTGCCAGCAGTTACTCGACGCAGGGGGCGATTGAGCAGTTCTTC; CDR3aa: CASSYSTQGAIEQFF
abundance: .; j_gene: TRBJ2-7; v_gene: TRBV25-1; d_gene: .; CDR3nt: TGTGCCAGCAGTGAACGACAATACTACGAGCAGTACTTC; CDR3aa: CASSERQYYEQYF
abundance: few; j_gene: TRBJ2-1; v_gene: TRBV5-1; d_gene: .; CDR3nt: TGCGCCAGCAGCTTGGAGTTTGGGGGGCATGAGCAGTTCTTC; CDR3aa: CASSLEFGGHEQFF
abundance: .; j_gene: TRBJ2-1; v_gene: TRBV19; d_gene: .; CDR3nt: TGTGCCAGTAGTATGAGAGGGTTGGGCTCCTACAATGAGCAGTTCTTC; CDR3aa: CASSMRGLGSYNEQFF
abundance: .; j_gene: TRBJ2-3; v_gene: TRBV29-1; d_gene: TRBD2; CDR3nt: TGCAGCGTGACGAGCGGGACGCTCTCGGGTACGCAGTATTTT; CDR3aa: CSVTSGTLSGTQYF
abundance: .; j_gene: TRBJ1-2; v_gene: TRBV10-3; d_gene: .; CDR3nt: TGTGCCGTAAGTGAGGGCTATGGCTACACCTTC; CDR3aa: CAVSEGYGYTF
abundance: few; j_gene: TRBJ2-3; v_gene: TRBV5-1; d_gene: .; CDR3nt: TGCGCCAGCAGCCCACCCAGACTTAGCACAGATACGCAGTATTTT; CDR3aa: CASSPPRLSTDTQYF
abundance: few; j_gene: TRBJ2-7; v_gene: TRBV5-1; d_gene: .; CDR3nt: TGCGCCAGCAGCTTGGGTTTCAGGGTGGACTACGAGCAGTACTTC; CDR3aa: CASSLGFRVDYEQYF
abundance: .; j_gene: TRBJ2-1; v_gene: TRBV11-2; d_gene: TRBD2; CDR3nt: TGTGCCAGCAGCTTAGGAGGTAGCGGGAGATCCTTGAGCTACAATGAGCAGTTCTTC; CDR3aa: CASSLGGSGRSLSYNEQFF
abundance: .; j_gene: TRBJ2-5; v_gene: TRBV13; d_gene: .; CDR3nt: TGTGCCAGCAGCTTAGTCGGTTGGGAGACCCAGTACTTC; CDR3aa: CASSLVGWETQYF
abundance: few; j_gene: TRBJ2-7; v_gene: TRBV20-1; d_gene: .; CDR3nt: TGCAGTGCTATCAGGGAGTACGAGCAGTACTTC; CDR3aa: CSAIREYEQYF
abundance: .; j_gene: TRBJ2-7; v_gene: TRBV29-1; d_gene: TRBD1; CDR3nt: TGCAGCGCACCGACAGGGGCCAACTACAATGAGCAGTACTTC; CDR3aa: CSAPTGANYNEQYF
abundance: .; j_gene: TRBJ2-1; v_gene: TRBV18; d_gene: .; CDR3nt: TGTGCCAGCTCACCATACAGGGAAGAGACCCAGTTCTTC; CDR3aa: CASSPYREETQFF
abundance: many; j_gene: TRBJ2-1; v_gene: TRBV29-1; d_gene: .; CDR3nt: TGCAGCGGGGGGGCGGGGACGTACAATGAGCAGTTCTTC; CDR3aa: CSGGAGTYNEQFF
abundance: .; j_gene: TRBJ2-3; v_gene: TRBV2; d_gene: .; CDR3nt: TGTGCCACCCCTGGGAGCAGCGGCGCAGATACGCAGTATTTT; CDR3aa: CATPGSSGADTQYF
abundance: .; j_gene: TRBJ1-2; v_gene: TRBV6-1; d_gene: .; CDR3nt: TGTGCCAGCAGGAAATGGACTGTCGGTGGCTACACCTTC; CDR3aa: CASRKWTVGGYTF
abundance: .; j_gene: TRBJ1-6; v_gene: TRBV9; d_gene: TRBD1; CDR3nt: TGTGCCAGCAGCCCTCGGACAGGGGAAAATAATTCACCCCTCCACTTT; CDR3aa: CASSPRTGENNSPLHF
abundance: .; j_gene: TRBJ2-1; v_gene: TRBV27; d_gene: .; CDR3nt: TGTGCCAGCAGTTTATACTCAGTAGGGACACCCTCCGAAAAGACCCAGTTCTTC; CDR3aa: CASSLYSVGTPSEKTQFF
abundance: few; j_gene: TRBJ2-7; v_gene: TRBV9; d_gene: .; CDR3nt: TGTGCCAGCAGCCCCCTAGACACCCCATCCTACGAGCAGTACTTC; CDR3aa: CASSPLDTPSYEQYF
abundance: .; j_gene: TRBJ1-1; v_gene: TRBV29-1; d_gene: .; CDR3nt: TGCAGCGGGCAAACCACTGAAGCTTTCTTT; CDR3aa: CSGQTTEAFF
abundance: few; j_gene: TRBJ2-7; v_gene: TRBV6-2/TRBV6-3; d_gene: .; CDR3nt: TGTGCCAGCACCGGGGACCCATCCTACAATGAGCAGTACTTC; CDR3aa: CASTGDPSYNEQYF
abundance: .; j_gene: TRBJ2-1; v_gene: TRBV25-1; d_gene: TRBD1; CDR3nt: TGTGCCAGCAGTGAGGGGGACAGGGGCTCCTACAATGAGCAGTTCTTC; CDR3aa: CASSEGDRGSYNEQFF
abundance: few; j_gene: TRBJ2-1; v_gene: TRBV3-1; d_gene: TRBD2; CDR3nt: TGTGCCAGCAGCCAAGTGAGCGGGAGGGCCTTCAATGAGCAGTTCTTC; CDR3aa: CASSQVSGRAFNEQFF
abundance: .; j_gene: TRBJ2-1; v_gene: TRBV5-6; d_gene: TRBD2; CDR3nt: TGTGCCAGCAGCCAATTAGCGGGAGAGGCCTACAATGAGCAGTTCTTC; CDR3aa: CASSQLAGEAYNEQFF
abundance: .; j_gene: TRBJ2-1; v_gene: TRBV7-2; d_gene: .; CDR3nt: TGTGCCAGCAGCTCTACACTGGGGCCGGGACCACGGGCCAATGAGCAGTTCTTC; CDR3aa: CASSSTLGPGPRANEQFF
abundance: few; j_gene: TRBJ2-3; v_gene: TRBV27; d_gene: TRBD1; CDR3nt: TGTGCCAGCAGTACCGGGACAGGGGCAGATACGCAGTATTTT; CDR3aa: CASSTGTGADTQYF
abundance: .; j_gene: TRBJ2-4; v_gene: TRBV5-1; d_gene: TRBD2; CDR3nt: TGCGCCAGCAGCTTCGATGGGCGGGAGCAGTACTTC; CDR3aa: CASSFDGREQYF
abundance: .; j_gene: TRBJ1-2; v_gene: TRBV3-1; d_gene: TRBD1; CDR3nt: TGTGCCAGCAGCCTGGGGACAGGGGGCCGGGGTGGCTACACCTTC; CDR3aa: CASSLGTGGRGGYTF
abundance: .; j_gene: TRBJ2-7; v_gene: TRBV6-6; d_gene: .; CDR3nt: TGTGCCAGCAGTTACGTGGGACACTCCTACGAGCAGTACTTC; CDR3aa: CASSYVGHSYEQYF
abundance: few; j_gene: TRBJ2-7; v_gene: TRBV5-6; d_gene: TRBD1; CDR3nt: TGTGCCAGCAGCCTGATCTCATGGACAGGGTCGTCCTACGAGCAGTACTTC; CDR3aa: CASSLISWTGSSYEQYF
abundance: .; j_gene: TRBJ1-6; v_gene: TRBV28; d_gene: .; CDR3nt: TGTGCCAGCAGAGTGGGAGGCGGGAATTCACCCCTCCACTTT; CDR3aa: CASRVGGGNSPLHF
abundance: once; j_gene: TRBJ2-5; v_gene: TRBV20-1; d_gene: TRBD2; CDR3nt: TGCAGTGCTTTAGGGCGGGAGGAGACCCAGTACTTC; CDR3aa: CSALGREETQYF